The present entry profiles one T cell receptor beta chain with its context. Antigen specificity is unknown. This CDR3 has 15 residues. Trimming took 5 bases from V and 8 from J; bases not matched to a gene: 11. Germline V CDR1 and CDR2: SGHTA, FQGTGA. These data originate in a study of post-analysis software for immune sequencing data. Regarding the study as a whole: When patients were compared with controls, 4 or 5 TRBV segments were more frequent, TRBV5-6, TRBV5-1 and TRBV20-1 among them.

The library was made from cDNA and included unique molecular identifiers. MiXCR was run by TCRdb on the PCR reads, yielding one entry per CDR3 protein. Of hundreds of thousands of distinct CDR3 sequences listed, approximately 53% are singletons. The TCR sequence derives from a girl aged 5-17 years with multiple sclerosis. Specimen: blood. This sequence joins TRBV7-3 and TRBJ2-1, with 8 bases aligning to TRBD2. The CDR3 DNA reads TGTGCCAGCAGCCGGAGCGGGAGATTTCAAGATGAGCAGTTCTTC. Protein: CASSRSGRFQDEQFF.